The 27 T cell receptor beta chains reported below all come from one sample, sequenced in a study of blood T cell repertoires in COVID-19. Method: immunoSEQ multiplex PCR; TCRdb's copy keeps in-frame clones and lacks some. The table has around 140,000 clones, 70% to 90% seen once. Sequencing was done on a sample of peripheral blood. The origin of the receptors is an older man with active COVID-19.

V is TRBV29-1 and J is TRBJ1-1; perhaps TRBD1 as D (6 bases). V was clipped by 4 bases and J by 3 bases, with 9 bases between them. The CDR3 sequence is 12 residues long. Per germline, CDR1 SQVTM and CDR2 ANQGSEA. DNA for the CDR3: TGCAGCGTTGCGGGGGGCTACACTGAAGCTTTCTTT. Translating it yields CSVAGGYTEAFF. The full variable domain, completed using reference TRBV29-1 and TRBJ1-1, is SAVISQKPSRDICQRGTSLTIQCQVDSQVTMMFWYRQQPGQSLTLIATANQGSEATYESGFVIDKFPISRPNLTFSTLTVSNMSPEDSSIYLCSVAGGYTEAFFGQGTRLTVV.

J is TRBJ1-5 and V is TRBV19, with a possible D match to TRBD1 (5 bases). Germline V gene sequence: CDR1 LNHDA, CDR2 SQIVND (reference sequence). Trimming left V 3 bases short and J 3 bases short, with 12 bases between. This CDR3 comprises 15 residues. The CDR3 sequence: CASSIDPGLNQPQHF. DNA for the CDR3: TGTGCCAGTAGTATCGATCCAGGGCTCAATCAGCCCCAGCATTTT.

V and J are TRBV24-1 and TRBJ2-2, with D maybe TRBD1 (6 bases). Trimming took off 0 bases at V and 3 bases at J, with 10 bases between the two ends. CDR1 is KGHDR, CDR2 SFDVKD, per germline. CDR3 length: 16 amino acids. The CDR3 coding sequence is TGTGCCACCAGTGATTTGGATGCAGGGGACACCGGGGAGCTGTTTTTT. Translation: CATSDLDAGDTGELFF.

The chain has TRBV5-1 and TRBJ2-7; 11 bases align to TRBD2. The germline gives CDR1 SGHRS, CDR2 YFSETQ. V was pared by 5 bases and J by 6 bases, with 4 bases of the junction left unmatched. The CDR3 covers 13 residues. The CDR3 reads CASSSGLAGEQYF. CDR3 DNA sequence: TGCGCCAGCAGTAGCGGACTAGCGGGCGAGCAGTACTTC.

The rearrangement joins TRBV6-1 to TRBJ1-2; D call uncertain. The CDR3 loop spans 15 amino acids. The V end lost 2 bases, the J end lost 2 bases, and 12 bases lay between the germline ends. Germline V gene lookup returns CDR1 MNHNS and CDR2 SASEGT. In nucleotides, the CDR3 is TGTGCCAGCAGTGAATGGAACAGCCTGAACTATGGCTACACCTTC. The encoded protein is CASSEWNSLNYGYTF.

V gene TRBV6-5 combines with J gene TRBJ2-7; TRBD2 might be the D (5 bases). V shed 2 bases and J shed 3 bases, with 8 bases lying between them. The CDR3 extends over 13 amino acids. CDR1 is MNHEY, CDR2 SVGAGI, per germline. CDR3 nucleotides: TGTGCCAGCAGTTACGAGGGCAACTACGAGCAGTACTTC. This gives the protein CASSYEGNYEQYF.

The chain has TRBV7-9 and TRBJ1-4; D not certain. Germline values: CDR1 SEHNR, CDR2 FQNEAQ (reference sequence). With 11 bases removed from V and 8 bases from J, the gap between germline ends came to 18 bases. The CDR3 length is 13 residues. The CDR3 spells CAGRPSGGEKLFF. DNA for the CDR3: TGTGCCGGACGTCCATCGGGAGGGGAAAAACTGTTTTTT. The full variable domain, in which reference TRBV7-9 and TRBJ1-4 provide the parts outside the CDR3, is DTGVSQNPRHKITKRGQNVTFRCDPISEHNRLYWYRQTLGQGPEFLTYFQNEAQLEKSRLLSDRFSAERPKGSFSTLEIQRTEQGDSAMYLCAGRPSGGEKLFFGSGTQLSVL.

The rearrangement uses TRBV6-2 or TRBV6-3 and TRBJ2-3, with 7 bases matching TRBD2. CDR1 and CDR2 from the germline V gene are MNHEY and SVGEGT. The CDR3 spans 15 residues. V was clipped by 6 bases and J by 4 bases; unmatched bases: 10. The CDR3 protein is CASSLSTSVADTQYF. The CDR3 bases are TGTGCCAGCAGCCTGTCTACTAGCGTGGCAGATACGCAGTATTTT.

V usage is TRBV12-3 or TRBV12-4 and J usage is TRBJ1-5; D unresolved. CDR3 length equals 13 residues. Trimming left V 10 bases short and J 5 bases short, with 15 bases between. CDR3 residues: CATSWRFDQPQHF. The CDR3 DNA is TGTGCCACCTCCTGGAGGTTCGATCAGCCCCAGCATTTT.

J is TRBJ2-3 and V is TRBV7-9; 11 bases are a match to TRBD2. Germline CDR1 SEHNR, CDR2 FQNEAQ (reference sequence). This CDR3 spans 15 amino acids. With 5 bases clipped from V and 5 bases from J, the junction kept 6 bases outside the gene matches. The CDR3 here is CASSPLAGGGDTQYF. For the CDR3, the DNA is TGTGCCAGCAGCCCTCTAGCGGGAGGTGGAGATACGCAGTATTTT.

This chain links TRBV11-3 with TRBJ1-1; D unresolved. The CDR3 totals 13 residues. The V end lost 1 base, the J end lost 7 bases, and 10 bases lay between the germline ends. Per the germline V gene, CDR1 is SGHNT and CDR2 is YENEEA. The CDR3 DNA sequence: TGTGCCAGCAGCTTAGCGGGTCATAGTGAAGCTTTCTTT. Its protein is CASSLAGHSEAFF.

As regards this clone: An end of the junction does not agree with germline; a read error may underlie this. The CDR3 nucleotides read TGTGCCAGCAGCCCCTCCGGGACAGGGTACACTGAGCAGTTCTTC. Translating gives CASSPSGTGYTEQFF. V and J are TRBV6-2 or TRBV6-3 and TRBJ2-1; 9 bases agree with TRBD1. This CDR3 spans 15 amino acids. The germline CDR1 and CDR2 sequences are MNHEY and SVGEGT.

The chain combines TRBV5-1 with TRBJ2-5; the match to TRBD2 covers 7 bases. With V trimmed by 0 bases and J by 7 bases, 6 bases remained unmatched. The length of the CDR3 is 14 residues. From germline, CDR1 is SGHRS and CDR2 YFSETQ. In nucleotides, the CDR3 is TGCGCCAGCAGCTTGGTCGGCGGGAGAGGGACCCAGTACTTC. The encoded protein is CASSLVGGRGTQYF.

The rearrangement links TRBV6-6 to TRBJ1-1; a possible D gene is TRBD1 (6 bases). The germline gives CDR1 MNHNY, CDR2 SVGAGI (reference sequence). Trimming took off 7 bases at V and 4 bases at J, with 19 bases between the two ends. The CDR3 sequence is 15 residues long. The DNA of the CDR3 is TGTGCCAGCACCCAGAGAGGGGACATCGCCACTGAAGCTTTCTTT. Its translation: CASTQRGDIATEAFF.

The chain uses TRBV9 and TRBJ2-7; 9 bases are a match to TRBD1. The CDR3 spans 16 residues. Germline CDR1 is SGDLS and CDR2 is YYNGEE. V trimming: 0 bases; J trimming: 2 bases; junction bases outside the gene matches: 6. CDR3 in amino acids: CASSVVGTGIPYEQYF. The CDR3 nucleotides read TGTGCCAGCAGCGTAGTGGGGACAGGGATCCCCTACGAGCAGTACTTC.

The chain is built from TRBV11-2 and TRBJ2-7, with 8 bases matching TRBD1. V shed 5 bases and J 5 bases; nucleotides not matched to a gene: 2. The germline CDR1 and CDR2 sequences are SGHAT and FQNNGV. The CDR3 runs 12 residues. CDR3 in DNA: TGTGCCAGCAGCAGACAGGGGCACGAGCAGTACTTC. Protein product: CASSRQGHEQYF.

CDR3 nucleotides: TGTGCCAGCGAAAGACTAGCGGGGAGGGAGACCCAGTACTTC. This encodes CASERLAGRETQYF. The chain uses TRBV3-1 (or the pseudogene TRBV3-2) and TRBJ2-5, with TRBD2 identical over 11 bases. Trimming took 8 bases from V and 5 from J; bases not matched to a gene: 7. From germline, CDR1 is LGHDT and CDR2 YNNKEL (reference sequence). CDR3 length: 14 residues.

The chain recombines TRBV18 with TRBJ1-2, with 7 bases lining up with TRBD1. This CDR3 is built from 14 residues. V gave up 3 bases and J gave up 6 bases; unmatched junction bases: 7. Germline V lookup: CDR1 KGHSH, CDR2 LQKENI. The CDR3 sequence is CASSPNRDSHGYTF. In DNA form, the CDR3 reads TGTGCCAGCTCACCCAACCGGGACAGCCATGGCTACACCTTC.

The V call is TRBV6-1, the J call TRBJ2-1, with D maybe TRBD2 (5 bases). The V end was cut by 0 bases, the J end by 16 bases, with 16 bases between. CDR1 and CDR2 from the germline V gene are MNHNS and SASEGT. The CDR3 is 13 amino acids. In DNA, the CDR3 is TGTGCCAGCAGTGAAGCGCTGAGCCCCCGGGGATTCTTC. It codes for CASSEALSPRGFF.

The rearrangement uses TRBV12-3 or TRBV12-4 and TRBJ2-1; 7 bases are a match to TRBD1. The CDR3 is 12 amino acids. V lost 7 bases and J lost 7; bases outside the gene matches: 4. Here the CDR3 reads CASTPTGNEQFF. CDR3 nucleotide sequence: TGTGCCAGCACCCCGACAGGGAATGAGCAGTTCTTC.

The chain employs TRBV4-3 and TRBJ2-7, with a weak D call TRBD2 (7 bases). Germline CDR1 reads LGHNA; CDR2 reads YSLEER. The CDR3 is 17 amino acids. Trimming shortened V by 2 bases and J by 3 bases, and 20 bases separated the two germline ends. CDR3 amino acids: CASSQKTGGVQHYEQYF. The CDR3 region has the DNA TGCGCCAGCAGCCAAAAGACGGGGGGCGTTCAACACTACGAGCAGTACTTC.

The V and J genes are TRBV5-5 and TRBJ2-5; D gene ambiguous. The V end lost 0 bases, the J end lost 1 base, and 4 bases lay between the germline ends. Germline CDR1 reads SGHKS; CDR2 reads YYEKEE (reference sequence). This CDR3 has 13 amino acids. CDR3 region: CASSLGVQETQYF. The DNA for the CDR3 is TGTGCCAGCAGCTTGGGAGTCCAAGAGACCCAGTACTTC.

The J gene is TRBJ1-2, the V gene TRBV19, with D uncertain. From germline, CDR1 is LNHDA and CDR2 SQIVND (reference sequence). The V end was cut by 6 bases, the J end by 0 bases, with 2 bases between. The CDR3 covers 11 residues. The CDR3 region is CASSANYGYTF. The CDR3 DNA is TGTGCCAGTAGCGCTAACTATGGCTACACCTTC.

This clone was observed a few times. J is TRBJ2-1 and V is TRBV6-2 or TRBV6-3; D is unresolved. V shed 0 bases and J shed 7 bases, with 7 bases lying between them. Germline-derived CDR1 and CDR2 are MNHEY and SVGEGT. The CDR3 is 13 amino acids. CDR3 in DNA: TGTGCCAGCAGTTACTCTATGGAGAATGAGCAGTTCTTC. This codes for CASSYSMENEQFF.

The chain recombines TRBV30 with TRBJ2-7; TRBD1 might be the D (6 bases). Deletions cut 2 bases from V and 6 bases from J, with 11 bases between. The germline gives CDR1 GTSNPN, CDR2 SVGIG (reference sequence). The CDR3 is 12 residues long. Here the CDR3 reads CAWSSDSGEQYF. CDR3 nucleotides: TGTGCCTGGAGTTCGGACAGCGGCGAGCAGTACTTC.

V gene TRBV28 combines with J gene TRBJ1-2; 7 bases agree with TRBD1. CDR1 and CDR2 (germline): MDHEN, SYDVKM. The CDR3 covers 15 residues. Trimming took 5 bases from V and 5 from J; bases not matched to a gene: 11. CDR3: CASSAYLQGTYGYTF. CDR3 coding DNA: TGTGCCAGCAGTGCTTATTTACAGGGGACTTATGGCTACACCTTC.

The chain uses TRBV5-4 and TRBJ2-1, with 13 bases that match TRBD2. The CDR3 has 14 residues. Unmatched junction bases numbered 4, after V lost 7 bases and J lost 6 bases. Germline V gene sequence: CDR1 SGHNT, CDR2 YYREEE (reference sequence). CDR3 residues: CASGRLAGGNEQFF. The CDR3 nucleotides are TGTGCCAGCGGACGACTAGCGGGGGGCAATGAGCAGTTCTTC.